This note documents a single TCR beta chain sequence. These data are taken from a study of shared clonotypes between healthy human individuals. For every subset, genomic DNA was evenly distributed across several immunoSEQ plates. Every unsorted PBMC PCR replicate was loaded with about 300 ng DNA, 33,000 or so T cell genomes. Unsorted PBMC DNA was run through sequencing on ten immunoSEQ deep assay plates. Generated by immunoSEQ multiplex PCR, the TCRdb table keeps only in-frame clones and is missing some. The top ten hold over 10% of the sample, which has some 470,000 clones, approximately 80% seen once. The V gene lost 1 base and the J gene lost 6 bases, with 10 bases spanning the gap. Germline CDR1 is SGHVS and CDR2 is FQNEAQ. This CDR3 contains 13 residues. When samples were unsorted, 85 million to 95 million PBMCs were used for genomic DNA.

The sequence derives from a middle-aged woman in good health. Some clones in this sample may be carry-over from other donors' samples. Sample: PBMCs. This chain joins TRBV7-8 and TRBJ2-7; D is ambiguous. CDR3 loop: CASSLVLEGEQYF. Written as DNA, the CDR3 is TGTGCCAGCAGCTTAGTTTTAGAAGGCGAGCAGTACTTC.